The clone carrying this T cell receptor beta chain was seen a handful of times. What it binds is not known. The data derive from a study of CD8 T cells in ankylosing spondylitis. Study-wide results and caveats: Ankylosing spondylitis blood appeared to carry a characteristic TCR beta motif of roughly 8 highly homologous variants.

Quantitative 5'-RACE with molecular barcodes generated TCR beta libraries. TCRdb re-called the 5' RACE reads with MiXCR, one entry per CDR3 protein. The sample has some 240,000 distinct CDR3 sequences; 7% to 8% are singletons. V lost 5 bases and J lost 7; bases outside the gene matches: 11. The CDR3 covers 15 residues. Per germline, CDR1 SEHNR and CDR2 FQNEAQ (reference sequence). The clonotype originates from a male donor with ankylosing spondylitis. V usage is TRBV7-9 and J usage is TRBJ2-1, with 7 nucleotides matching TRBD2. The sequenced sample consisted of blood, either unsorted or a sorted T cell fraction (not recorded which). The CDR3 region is CASSPRTRALNEQFF. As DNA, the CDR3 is TGTGCCAGCAGCCCCCGGACTAGGGCCCTTAATGAGCAGTTCTTC.